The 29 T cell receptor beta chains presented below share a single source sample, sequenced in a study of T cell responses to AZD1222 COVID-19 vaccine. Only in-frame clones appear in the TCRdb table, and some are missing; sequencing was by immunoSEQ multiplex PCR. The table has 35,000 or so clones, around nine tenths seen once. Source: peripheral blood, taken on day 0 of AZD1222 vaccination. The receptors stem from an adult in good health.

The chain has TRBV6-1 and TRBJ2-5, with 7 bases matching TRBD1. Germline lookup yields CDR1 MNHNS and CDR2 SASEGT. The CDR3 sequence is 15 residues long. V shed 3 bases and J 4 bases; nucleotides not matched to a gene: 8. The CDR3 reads CASSDRQGPGETQYF. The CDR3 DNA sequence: TGTGCCAGCAGTGATCGACAGGGCCCGGGAGAGACCCAGTACTTC.

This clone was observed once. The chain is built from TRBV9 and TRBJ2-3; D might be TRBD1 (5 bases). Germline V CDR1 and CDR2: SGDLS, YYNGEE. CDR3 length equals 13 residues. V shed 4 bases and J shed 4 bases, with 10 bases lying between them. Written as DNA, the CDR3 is TGTGCCAGCAGCCTGGCAGGGTCAGATACGCAGTATTTT. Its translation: CASSLAGSDTQYF.

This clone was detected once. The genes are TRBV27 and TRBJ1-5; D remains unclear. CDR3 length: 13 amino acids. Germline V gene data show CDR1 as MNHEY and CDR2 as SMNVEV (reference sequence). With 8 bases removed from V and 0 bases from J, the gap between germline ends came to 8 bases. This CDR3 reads CASAVYSNQPQHF. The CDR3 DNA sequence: TGTGCCAGCGCCGTCTATAGCAATCAGCCCCAGCATTTT.

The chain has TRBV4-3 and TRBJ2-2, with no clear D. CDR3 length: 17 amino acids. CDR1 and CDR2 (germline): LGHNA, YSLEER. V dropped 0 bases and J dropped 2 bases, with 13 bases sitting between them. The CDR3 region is CASSQEVWQANTGELFF. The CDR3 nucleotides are TGCGCCAGCAGCCAAGAGGTTTGGCAGGCAAACACCGGGGAGCTGTTTTTT.

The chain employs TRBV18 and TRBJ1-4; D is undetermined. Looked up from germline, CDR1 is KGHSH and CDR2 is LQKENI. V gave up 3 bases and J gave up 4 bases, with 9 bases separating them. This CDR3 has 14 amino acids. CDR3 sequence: CASSPAKINEKLFF. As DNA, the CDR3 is TGTGCCAGCTCACCGGCGAAAATTAATGAAAAACTGTTTTTT.

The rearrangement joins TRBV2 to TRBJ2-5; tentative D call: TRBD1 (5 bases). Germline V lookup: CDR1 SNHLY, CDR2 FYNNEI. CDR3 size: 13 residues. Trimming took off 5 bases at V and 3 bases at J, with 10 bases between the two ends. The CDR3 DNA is TGTGCCAGCAGTCTGGCAGGGAAAGAGACCCAGTACTTC. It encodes CASSLAGKETQYF.

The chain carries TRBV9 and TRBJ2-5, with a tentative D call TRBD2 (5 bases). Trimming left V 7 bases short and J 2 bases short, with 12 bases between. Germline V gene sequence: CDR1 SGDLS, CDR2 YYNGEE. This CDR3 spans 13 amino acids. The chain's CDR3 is CASGKGGQETQYF. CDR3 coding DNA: TGTGCCAGCGGGAAAGGCGGGCAAGAGACCCAGTACTTC. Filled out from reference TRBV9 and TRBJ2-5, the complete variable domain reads DSGVTQTPKHLITATGQRVTLRCSPRSGDLSVYWYQQSLDQGLQFLIQYYNGEERAKGNILERFSAQQFPDLHSELNLSSLELGDSALYFCASGKGGQETQYFGPGTRLLVL.

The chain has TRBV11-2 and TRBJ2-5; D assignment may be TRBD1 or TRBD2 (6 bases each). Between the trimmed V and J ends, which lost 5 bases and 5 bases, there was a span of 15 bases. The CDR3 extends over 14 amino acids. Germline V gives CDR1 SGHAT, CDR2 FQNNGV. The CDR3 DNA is TGTGCCAGCAGCGACGTCCGGGGGCGGGAGACCCAGTACTTC. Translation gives CASSDVRGRETQYF.

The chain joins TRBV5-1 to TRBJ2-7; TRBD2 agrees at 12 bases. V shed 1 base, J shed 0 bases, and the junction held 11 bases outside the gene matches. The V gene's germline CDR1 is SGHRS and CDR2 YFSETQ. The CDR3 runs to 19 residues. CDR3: CASSLFLAGGRISSYEQYF. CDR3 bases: TGCGCCAGCAGCTTGTTTCTAGCGGGAGGGCGAATTAGCTCCTACGAGCAGTACTTC.

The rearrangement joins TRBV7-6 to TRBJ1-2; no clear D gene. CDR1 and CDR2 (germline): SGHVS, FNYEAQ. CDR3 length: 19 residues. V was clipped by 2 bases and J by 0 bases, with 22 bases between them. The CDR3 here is CASSLIVRSNSGSNYGYTF. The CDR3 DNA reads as TGTGCCAGCAGCTTAATAGTGAGATCGAACAGCGGTTCTAACTATGGCTACACCTTC.

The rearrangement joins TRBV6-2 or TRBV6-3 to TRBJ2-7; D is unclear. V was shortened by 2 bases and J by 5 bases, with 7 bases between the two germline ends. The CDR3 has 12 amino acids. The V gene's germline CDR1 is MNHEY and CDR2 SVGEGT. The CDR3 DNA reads TGTGCCAGCAGTTACAGGGTCCACGAGCAGTACTTC. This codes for CASSYRVHEQYF.

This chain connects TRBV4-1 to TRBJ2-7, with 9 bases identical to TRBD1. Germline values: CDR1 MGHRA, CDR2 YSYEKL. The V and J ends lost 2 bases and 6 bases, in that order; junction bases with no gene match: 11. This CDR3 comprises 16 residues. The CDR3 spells CASSQTGTGFFPEQYF. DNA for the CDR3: TGCGCCAGCAGCCAAACCGGGACAGGGTTCTTTCCCGAGCAGTACTTC.

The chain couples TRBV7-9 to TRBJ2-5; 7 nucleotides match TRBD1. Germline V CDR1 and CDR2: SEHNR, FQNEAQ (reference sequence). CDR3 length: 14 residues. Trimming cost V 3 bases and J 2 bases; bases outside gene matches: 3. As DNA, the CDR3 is TGTGCCAGCAGCTTTCAGACAGGGCAAGAGACCCAGTACTTC. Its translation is CASSFQTGQETQYF.

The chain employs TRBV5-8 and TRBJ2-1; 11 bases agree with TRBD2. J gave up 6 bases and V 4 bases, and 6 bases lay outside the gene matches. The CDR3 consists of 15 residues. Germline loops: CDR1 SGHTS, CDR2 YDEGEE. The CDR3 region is CASSVSGGGLNEQFF. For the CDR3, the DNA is TGTGCCAGCAGCGTTAGCGGGGGGGGCCTCAATGAGCAGTTCTTC.

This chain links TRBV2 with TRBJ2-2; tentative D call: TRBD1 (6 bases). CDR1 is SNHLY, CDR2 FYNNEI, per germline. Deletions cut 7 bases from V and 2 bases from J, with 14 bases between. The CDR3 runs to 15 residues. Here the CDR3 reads CASIEQGPNTGELFF. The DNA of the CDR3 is TGTGCCAGCATCGAACAGGGCCCTAACACCGGGGAGCTGTTTTTT.

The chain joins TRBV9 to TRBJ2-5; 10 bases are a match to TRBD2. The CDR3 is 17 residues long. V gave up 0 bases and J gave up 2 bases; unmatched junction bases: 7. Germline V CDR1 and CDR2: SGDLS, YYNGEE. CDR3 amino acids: CASSVGTQLAGQETQYF. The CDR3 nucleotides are TGTGCCAGCAGCGTAGGGACGCAACTAGCGGGGCAAGAGACCCAGTACTTC.

CDR3 sequence (DNA): TGTGCCACCAGTGATTGGGACAGGGAACCTTATCAGCCCCAGCATTTT. Translated: CATSDWDREPYQPQHF. The rearrangement uses TRBV24-1 and TRBJ1-5; 9 nucleotides line up with TRBD1. The CDR3 covers 16 residues. After removal of 2 bases from V and 5 bases from J, the junction contained 6 bases not matched to a gene. Germline CDR1 and CDR2: KGHDR and SFDVKD.

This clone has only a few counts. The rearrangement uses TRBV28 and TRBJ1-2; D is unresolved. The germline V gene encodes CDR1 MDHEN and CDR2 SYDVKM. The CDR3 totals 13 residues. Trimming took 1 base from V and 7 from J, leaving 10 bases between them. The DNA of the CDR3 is TGTGCCAGCAGTTTATTCGGCGGCAGTGGCTACACCTTC. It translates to CASSLFGGSGYTF.

CDR3 protein: CSVEILAGGTDTQYF. The DNA of the CDR3 is TGCAGCGTTGAAATCCTAGCGGGAGGCACAGATACGCAGTATTTT. The V call is TRBV29-1, the J call TRBJ2-3, with TRBD2 matching over 10 bases. Trimming removed 2 bases from V and 1 base from J; junction bases left unmatched: 3. There are 15 residues in the CDR3. Germline V gene sequence: CDR1 SQVTM, CDR2 ANQGSEA.

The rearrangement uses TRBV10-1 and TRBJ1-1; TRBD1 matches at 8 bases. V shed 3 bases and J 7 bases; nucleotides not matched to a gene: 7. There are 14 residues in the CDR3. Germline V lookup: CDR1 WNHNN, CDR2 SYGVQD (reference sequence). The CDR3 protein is CASSDPTGAGEAFF. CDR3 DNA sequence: TGCGCCAGCAGTGATCCGACAGGGGCGGGTGAAGCTTTCTTT.

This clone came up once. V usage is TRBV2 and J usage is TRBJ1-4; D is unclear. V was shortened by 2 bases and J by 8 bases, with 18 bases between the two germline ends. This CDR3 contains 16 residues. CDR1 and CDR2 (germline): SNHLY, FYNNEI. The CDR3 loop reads CASSEKGLLLGEKLFF. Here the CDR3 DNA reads TGTGCCAGCAGTGAAAAGGGCCTCTTGCTGGGGGAAAAACTGTTTTTT.

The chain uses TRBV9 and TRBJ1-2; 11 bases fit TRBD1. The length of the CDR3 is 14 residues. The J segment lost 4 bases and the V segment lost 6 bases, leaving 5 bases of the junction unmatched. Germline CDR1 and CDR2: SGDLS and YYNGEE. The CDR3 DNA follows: TGTGCCAGCAATCAGGACAGGGGGCCCTATGGCTACACCTTC. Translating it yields CASNQDRGPYGYTF. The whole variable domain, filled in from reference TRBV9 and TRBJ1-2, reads DSGVTQTPKHLITATGQRVTLRCSPRSGDLSVYWYQQSLDQGLQFLIQYYNGEERAKGNILERFSAQQFPDLHSELNLSSLELGDSALYFCASNQDRGPYGYTFGSGTRLTVV.

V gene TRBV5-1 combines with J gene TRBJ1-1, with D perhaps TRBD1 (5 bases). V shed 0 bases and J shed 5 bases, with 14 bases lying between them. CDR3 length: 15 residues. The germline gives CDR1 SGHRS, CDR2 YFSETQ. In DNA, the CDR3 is TGCGCCAGCAGCTTGGCAATCGGGGGTAAGACTGAAGCTTTCTTT. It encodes CASSLAIGGKTEAFF.

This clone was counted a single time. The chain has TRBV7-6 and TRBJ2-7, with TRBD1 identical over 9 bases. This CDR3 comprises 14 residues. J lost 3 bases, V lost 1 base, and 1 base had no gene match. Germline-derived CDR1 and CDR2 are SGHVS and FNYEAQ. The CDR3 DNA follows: TGTGCCAGCAGCTTAGGGGGACAGGGCTACGAGCAGTACTTC. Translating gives CASSLGGQGYEQYF.

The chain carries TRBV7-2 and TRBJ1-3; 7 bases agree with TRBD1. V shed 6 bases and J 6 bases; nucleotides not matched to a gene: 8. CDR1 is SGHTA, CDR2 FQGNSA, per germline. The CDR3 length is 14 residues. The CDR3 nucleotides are TGTGCCAGCAGTTGGGACAGAGTTGAAAACACCATATATTTT. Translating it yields CASSWDRVENTIYF. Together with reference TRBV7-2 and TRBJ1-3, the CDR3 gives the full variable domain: GAGVSQSPSNKVTEKGKDVELRCDPISGHTALYWYRQSLGQGLEFLIYFQGNSAPDKSGLPSDRFSAERTGGSVSTLTIQRTQQEDSAVYLCASSWDRVENTIYFGEGSWLTVV.

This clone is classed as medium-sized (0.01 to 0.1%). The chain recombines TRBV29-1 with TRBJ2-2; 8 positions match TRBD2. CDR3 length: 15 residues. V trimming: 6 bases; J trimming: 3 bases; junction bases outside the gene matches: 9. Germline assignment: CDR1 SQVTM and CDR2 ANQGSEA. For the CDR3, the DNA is TGCAGCGTCCAAAGAAGCGGGAGTGACACCGGGGAGCTGTTTTTT. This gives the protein CSVQRSGSDTGELFF.

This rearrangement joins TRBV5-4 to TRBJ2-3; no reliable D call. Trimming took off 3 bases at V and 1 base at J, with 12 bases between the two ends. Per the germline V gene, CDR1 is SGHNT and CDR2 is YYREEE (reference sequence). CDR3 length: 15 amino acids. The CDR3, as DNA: TGTGCCAGCAGCTGGTGGCAAGAAGGCACAGATACGCAGTATTTT. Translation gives CASSWWQEGTDTQYF.

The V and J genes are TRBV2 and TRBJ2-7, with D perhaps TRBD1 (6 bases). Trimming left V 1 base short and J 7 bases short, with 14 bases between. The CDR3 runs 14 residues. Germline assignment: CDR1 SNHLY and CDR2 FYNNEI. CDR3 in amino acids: CASSEGQGLREQYF. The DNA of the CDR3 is TGTGCCAGCAGTGAAGGGCAGGGGTTACGAGAGCAGTACTTC.

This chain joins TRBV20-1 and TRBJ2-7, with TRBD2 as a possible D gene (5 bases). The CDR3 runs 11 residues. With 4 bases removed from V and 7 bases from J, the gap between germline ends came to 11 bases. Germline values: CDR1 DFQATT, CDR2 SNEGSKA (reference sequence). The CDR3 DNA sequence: TGCAGTGCTAAGGCGGGTTCGGAGCAGTACTTC. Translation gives CSAKAGSEQYF.